This TCR beta chain was captured by sequencing in a study of T-cell memory formation after mild COVID-19. Study-wide context: Clustering of TCRs was largely donor specific.

This clonotype has a handful of counts. With constant-segment primers, 5'RACE yielded cDNA libraries of TCR alpha and TCR beta that carried sample barcodes and UMIs. TCRdb itself ran the 5' RACE reads through MiXCR, one entry per CDR3 protein. The repertoire includes around 370,000 distinct CDR3 sequences, approximately 21% of them detected once, and 9.5% to 15% sits in the top ten. There are 15 residues in the CDR3. Germline CDR1 is SEHNR and CDR2 is FQNEAQ (reference sequence). The ends were cut back, 1 base at V and 0 bases at J, with 9 bases in the middle. The source of this sequence is an adult woman who had mild COVID-19 (a few samples of this study predate the infection). Cell type and time point are not known. J is TRBJ2-5 and V is TRBV7-9, with D unclear. Specimen: PBMCs or a T cell subset sorted from them (not recorded which). The CDR3 DNA follows: TGTGCCAGCAGCTTAGGCCGGCGGAACCAAGAGACCCAGTACTTC. Translated: CASSLGRRNQETQYF.